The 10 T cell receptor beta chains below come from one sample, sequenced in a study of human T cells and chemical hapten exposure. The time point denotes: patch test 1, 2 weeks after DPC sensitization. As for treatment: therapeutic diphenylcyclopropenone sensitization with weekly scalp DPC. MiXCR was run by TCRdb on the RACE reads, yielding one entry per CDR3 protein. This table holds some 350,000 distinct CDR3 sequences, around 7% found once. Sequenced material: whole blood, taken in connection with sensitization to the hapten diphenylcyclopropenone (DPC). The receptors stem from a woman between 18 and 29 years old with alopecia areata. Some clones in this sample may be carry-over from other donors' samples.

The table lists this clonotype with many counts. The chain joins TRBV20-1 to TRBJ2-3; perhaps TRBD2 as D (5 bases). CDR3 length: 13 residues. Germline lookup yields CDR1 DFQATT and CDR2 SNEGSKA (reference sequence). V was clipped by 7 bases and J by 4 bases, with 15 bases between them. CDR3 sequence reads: CSVPGYAPDTQYF. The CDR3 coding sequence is TGCAGTGTACCGGGGTATGCGCCAGATACGCAGTATTTT.

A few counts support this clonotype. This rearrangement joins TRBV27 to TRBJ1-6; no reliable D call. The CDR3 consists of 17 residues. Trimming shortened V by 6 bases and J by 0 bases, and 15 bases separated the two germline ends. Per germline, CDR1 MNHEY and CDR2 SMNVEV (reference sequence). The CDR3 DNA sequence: TGTGCCAGCAGCCTGGAACGGAGGCTCTCCTATAATTCACCCCTCCACTTT. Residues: CASSLERRLSYNSPLHF.

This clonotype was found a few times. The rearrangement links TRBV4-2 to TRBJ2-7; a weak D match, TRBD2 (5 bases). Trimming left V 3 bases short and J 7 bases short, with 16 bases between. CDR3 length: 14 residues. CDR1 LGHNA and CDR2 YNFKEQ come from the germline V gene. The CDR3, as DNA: TGTGCCAGCAGCCACGAAGCGAGGGTCTCAGAGCAGTACTTC. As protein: CASSHEARVSEQYF.

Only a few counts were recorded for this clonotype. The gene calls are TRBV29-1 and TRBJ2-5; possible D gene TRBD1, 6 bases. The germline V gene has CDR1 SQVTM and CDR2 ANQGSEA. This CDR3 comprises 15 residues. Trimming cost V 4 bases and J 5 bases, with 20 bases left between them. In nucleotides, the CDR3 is TGCAGCGTTGGACGAGGGGGTATCGACATGGAGACCCAGTACTTC. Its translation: CSVGRGGIDMETQYF.

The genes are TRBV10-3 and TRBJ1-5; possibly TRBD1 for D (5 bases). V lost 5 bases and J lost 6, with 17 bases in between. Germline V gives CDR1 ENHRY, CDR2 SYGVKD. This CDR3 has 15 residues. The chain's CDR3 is CAISWDSGRIQPQHF. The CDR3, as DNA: TGTGCCATCAGTTGGGATTCGGGACGGATTCAGCCCCAGCATTTT.

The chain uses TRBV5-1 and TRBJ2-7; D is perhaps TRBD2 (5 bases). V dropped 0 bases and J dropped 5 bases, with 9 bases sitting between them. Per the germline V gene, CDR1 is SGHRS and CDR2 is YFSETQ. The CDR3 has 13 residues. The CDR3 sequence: CASSLGIGDEQYF. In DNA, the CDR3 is TGCGCCAGCAGCTTGGGGATCGGGGACGAGCAGTACTTC.

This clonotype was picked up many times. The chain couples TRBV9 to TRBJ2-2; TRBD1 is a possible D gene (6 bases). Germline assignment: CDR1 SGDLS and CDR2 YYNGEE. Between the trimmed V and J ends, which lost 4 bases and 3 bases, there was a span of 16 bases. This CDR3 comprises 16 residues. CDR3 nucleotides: TGTGCCAGCAGCCCTACGAGGGGGTCATACACCGGGGAGCTGTTTTTT. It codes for CASSPTRGSYTGELFF.

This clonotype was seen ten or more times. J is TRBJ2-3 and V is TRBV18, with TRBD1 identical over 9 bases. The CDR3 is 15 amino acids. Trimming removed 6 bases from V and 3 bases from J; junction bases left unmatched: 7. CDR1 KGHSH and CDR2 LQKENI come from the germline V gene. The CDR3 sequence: CASSPDRGETDTQYF. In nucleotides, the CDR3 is TGTGCCAGCTCCCCGGACAGGGGAGAGACAGATACGCAGTATTTT.

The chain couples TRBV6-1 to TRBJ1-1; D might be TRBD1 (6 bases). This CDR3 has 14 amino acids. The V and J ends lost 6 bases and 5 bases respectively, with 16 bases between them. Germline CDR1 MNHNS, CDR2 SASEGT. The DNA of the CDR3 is TGTGCCAGCAGGGCCTGGGGGGGGCAAACTGAAGCTTTCTTT. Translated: CASRAWGGQTEAFF.

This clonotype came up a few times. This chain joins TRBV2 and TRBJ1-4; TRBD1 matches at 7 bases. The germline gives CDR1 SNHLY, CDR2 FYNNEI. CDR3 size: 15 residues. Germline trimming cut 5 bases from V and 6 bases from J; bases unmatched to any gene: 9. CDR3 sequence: CASSSGQRVDEKLFF. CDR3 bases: TGTGCCAGCAGTTCGGGACAGCGGGTAGATGAAAAACTGTTTTTT.